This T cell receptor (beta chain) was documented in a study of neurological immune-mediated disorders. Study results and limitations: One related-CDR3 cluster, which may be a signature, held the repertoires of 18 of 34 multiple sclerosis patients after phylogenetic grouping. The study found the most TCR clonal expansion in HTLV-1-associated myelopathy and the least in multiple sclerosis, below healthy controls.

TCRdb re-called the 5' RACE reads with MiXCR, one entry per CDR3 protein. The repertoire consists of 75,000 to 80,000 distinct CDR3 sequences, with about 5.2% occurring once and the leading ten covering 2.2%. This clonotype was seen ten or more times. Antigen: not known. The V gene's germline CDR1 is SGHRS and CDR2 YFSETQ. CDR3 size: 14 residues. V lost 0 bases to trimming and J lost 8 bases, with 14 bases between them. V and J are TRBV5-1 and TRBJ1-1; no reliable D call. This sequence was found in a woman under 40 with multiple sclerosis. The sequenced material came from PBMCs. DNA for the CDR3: TGCGCCAGCAGCTTGGGAGACAAGGCGCAGGAAGCTTTCTTT. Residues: CASSLGDKAQEAFF.